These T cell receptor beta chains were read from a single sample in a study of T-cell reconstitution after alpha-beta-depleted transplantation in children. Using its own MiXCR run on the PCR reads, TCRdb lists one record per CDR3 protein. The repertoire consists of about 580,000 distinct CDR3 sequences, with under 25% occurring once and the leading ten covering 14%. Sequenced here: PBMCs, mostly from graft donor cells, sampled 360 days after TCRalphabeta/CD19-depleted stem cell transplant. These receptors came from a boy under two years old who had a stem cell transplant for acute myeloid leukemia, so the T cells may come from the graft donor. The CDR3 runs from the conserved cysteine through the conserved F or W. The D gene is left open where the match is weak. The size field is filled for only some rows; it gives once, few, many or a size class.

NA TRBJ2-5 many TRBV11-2 CASSPLQGVRETQYF TGTGCCAGCAGCCCACTCCAGGGCGTGAGGGAGACCCAGTACTTC
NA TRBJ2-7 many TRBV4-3 CASSQDLANEQYF TGCGCCAGCAGCCAAGACCTAGCCAACGAGCAGTACTTC
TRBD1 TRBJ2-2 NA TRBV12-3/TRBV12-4 CASSKRGTGITGELFF TGTGCCAGCAGCAAGAGGGGGACAGGGATTACCGGGGAGCTGTTTTTT
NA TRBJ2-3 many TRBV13 CASSPMGRGVTDTQYF TGTGCCAGCAGCCCCATGGGGAGAGGGGTCACAGATACGCAGTATTTT
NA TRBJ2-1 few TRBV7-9 CASSLSGGWLNEQFF TGTGCCAGCAGCTTATCTGGGGGCTGGTTGAATGAGCAGTTCTTC
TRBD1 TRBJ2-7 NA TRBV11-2 CASSLGGTGREQYF TGTGCCAGCAGCTTAGGGGGGACAGGACGCGAGCAGTACTTC
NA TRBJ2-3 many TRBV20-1 CSARDGGRTDTQYF TGCAGTGCTAGAGATGGCGGACGCACAGATACGCAGTATTTT
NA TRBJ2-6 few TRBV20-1 CSANSRASGANVLTF TGCAGTGCTAATTCGCGGGCCTCTGGGGCCAACGTCCTGACTTTC
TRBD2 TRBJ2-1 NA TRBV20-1 CSARAGGPVNEQFF TGCAGTGCTAGAGCGGGGGGGCCGGTCAATGAGCAGTTCTTC
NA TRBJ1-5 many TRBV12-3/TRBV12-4 CASGKQRNQPQHF TGTGCCAGCGGAAAACAGCGAAATCAGCCCCAGCATTTT
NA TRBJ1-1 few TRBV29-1 CSVETGGFGTEAFF TGCAGCGTTGAAACGGGGGGGTTCGGGACTGAAGCTTTCTTT
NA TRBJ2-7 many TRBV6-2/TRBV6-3 CASSIPSLGGKYEQYF TGTGCCAGCAGTATACCCTCACTCGGGGGCAAATACGAGCAGTACTTC
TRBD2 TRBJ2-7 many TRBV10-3 CAISEPPGGTYEQYF TGTGCCATCAGTGAGCCCCCCGGGGGGACCTACGAGCAGTACTTC
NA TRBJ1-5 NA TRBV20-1 CSAWRVGQPQHF TGCAGTGCTTGGAGGGTCGGACAGCCCCAGCATTTT
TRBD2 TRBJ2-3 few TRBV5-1 CASSLEFVAGRSGTQYF TGCGCCAGCAGCTTGGAATTCGTAGCGGGGCGCTCGGGTACGCAGTATTTT
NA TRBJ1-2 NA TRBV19 CASSARGNGYTF TGTGCCAGTAGCGCCCGGGGGAACGGCTACACCTTC
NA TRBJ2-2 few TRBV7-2 CASSSNRRRNTGELFF TGTGCCAGCAGCTCCAACCGGCGGAGGAACACCGGGGAGCTGTTTTTT
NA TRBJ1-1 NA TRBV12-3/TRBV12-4 CASSFISSGRAEAFF TGTGCCAGCAGTTTTATATCCTCGGGGAGGGCTGAAGCTTTCTTT
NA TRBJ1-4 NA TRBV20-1 CSAREAGGEKLFF TGCAGTGCTAGAGAGGCCGGGGGCGAAAAACTGTTTTTT
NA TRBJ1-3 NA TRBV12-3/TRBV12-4 CASRRTAGNTIYF TGTGCCAGCAGACGGACAGCTGGAAACACCATATATTTT
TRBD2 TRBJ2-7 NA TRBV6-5 CASSFAGRVPYEQYF TGTGCCAGCAGTTTTGCGGGGAGGGTACCCTACGAGCAGTACTTC
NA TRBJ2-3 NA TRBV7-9 CASSLPWGAPDTQYF TGTGCCAGCAGCCTGCCCTGGGGGGCTCCAGATACGCAGTATTTT
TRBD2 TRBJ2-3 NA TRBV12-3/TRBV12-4 CASRKSGGGYTQYF TGTGCCAGCAGGAAAAGCGGGGGGGGATATACGCAGTATTTT
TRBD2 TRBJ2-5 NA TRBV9 CASSARLAGTQETQYF TGTGCCAGCAGCGCTCGACTAGCGGGGACCCAAGAGACCCAGTACTTC
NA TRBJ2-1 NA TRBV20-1 CSATEGGRGEQFF TGCAGTGCTACAGAGGGGGGGCGAGGCGAGCAGTTCTTC
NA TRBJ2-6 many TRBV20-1 CSASPAAGANVLTF TGCAGTGCTAGTCCGGCGGCTGGGGCCAACGTCCTGACTTTC
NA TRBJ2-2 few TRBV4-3 CASSQDGTGELFF TGCGCCAGCAGCCAGGACGGAACCGGGGAGCTGTTTTTT
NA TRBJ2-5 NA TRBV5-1 CASSLSLPGRETQYF TGCGCCAGCAGCTTGTCCCTCCCGGGCCGGGAGACCCAGTACTTC
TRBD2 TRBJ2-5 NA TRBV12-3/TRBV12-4 CASSPFGGLETQYF TGTGCCAGCAGTCCGTTCGGGGGGTTGGAGACCCAGTACTTC
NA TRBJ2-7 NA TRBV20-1 CSARDSDTYEQYF TGCAGTGCTAGAGATTCCGACACCTACGAGCAGTACTTC
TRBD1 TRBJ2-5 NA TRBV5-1 CASSRDRGSQETQYF TGCGCCAGCAGTCGGGACAGGGGGAGCCAAGAGACCCAGTACTTC
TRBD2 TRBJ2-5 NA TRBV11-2 CASSLGLAGNQETRYF TGTGCCAGCAGCCTCGGACTAGCGGGGAACCAAGAGACCCGGTACTTC
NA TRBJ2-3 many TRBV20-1 CSARVRVMTVADTQYF TGCAGTGCTAGAGTAAGGGTCATGACGGTGGCAGATACGCAGTATTTT
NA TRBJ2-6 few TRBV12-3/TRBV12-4 CASSFPVGQIDSGANVLTF TGTGCCAGCAGTTTTCCTGTTGGGCAAATTGACTCTGGGGCCAACGTCCTGACTTTC
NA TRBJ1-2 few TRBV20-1 CSPRGVSYGYTF TGCAGTCCAAGAGGGGTTTCCTATGGCTACACCTTC
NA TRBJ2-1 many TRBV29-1 CSVQVVYNEQFF TGCAGCGTCCAGGTAGTTTACAATGAGCAGTTCTTC
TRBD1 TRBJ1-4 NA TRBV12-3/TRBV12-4 CASSLRGRNEKLFF TGTGCCAGCAGTCTCAGGGGGCGGAATGAAAAACTGTTTTTT
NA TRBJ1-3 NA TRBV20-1 CSARDHRTSSGNTIYF TGCAGTGCTAGAGATCACAGGACATCCTCTGGAAACACCATATATTTT
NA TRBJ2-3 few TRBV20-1 CSAAEGYSTDTQYF TGCAGTGCTGCGGAGGGGTACAGCACAGATACGCAGTATTTT
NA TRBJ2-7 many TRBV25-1 CASSQTGERYEQYF TGTGCCAGCAGTCAGACAGGAGAACGCTACGAGCAGTACTTC